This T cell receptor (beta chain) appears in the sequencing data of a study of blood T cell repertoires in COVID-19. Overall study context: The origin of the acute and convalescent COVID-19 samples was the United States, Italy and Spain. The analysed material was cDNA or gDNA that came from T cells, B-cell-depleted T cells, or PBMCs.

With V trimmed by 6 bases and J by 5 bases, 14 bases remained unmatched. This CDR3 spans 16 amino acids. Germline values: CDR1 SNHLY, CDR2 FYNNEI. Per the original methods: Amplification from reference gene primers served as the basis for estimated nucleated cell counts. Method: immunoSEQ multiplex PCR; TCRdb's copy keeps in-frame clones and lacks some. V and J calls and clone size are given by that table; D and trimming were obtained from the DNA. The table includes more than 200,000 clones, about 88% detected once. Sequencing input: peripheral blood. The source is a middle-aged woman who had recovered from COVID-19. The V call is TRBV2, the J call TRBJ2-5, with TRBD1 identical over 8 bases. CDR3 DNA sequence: TGTGCCAGCAGCGAGACAGGGGACTTGGTGGTCGAGACCCAGTACTTC. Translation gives CASSETGDLVVETQYF.